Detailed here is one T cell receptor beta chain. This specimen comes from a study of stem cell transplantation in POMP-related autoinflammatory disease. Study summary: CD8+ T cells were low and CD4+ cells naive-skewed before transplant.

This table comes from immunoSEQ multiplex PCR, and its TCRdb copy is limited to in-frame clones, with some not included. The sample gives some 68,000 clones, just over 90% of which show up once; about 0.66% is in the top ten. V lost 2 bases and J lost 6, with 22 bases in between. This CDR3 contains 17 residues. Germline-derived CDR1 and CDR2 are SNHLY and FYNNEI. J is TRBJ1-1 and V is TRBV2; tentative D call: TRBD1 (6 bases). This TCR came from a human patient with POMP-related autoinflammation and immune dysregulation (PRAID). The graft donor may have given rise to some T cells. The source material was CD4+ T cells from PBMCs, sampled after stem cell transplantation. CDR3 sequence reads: CASSEFGTSTLKPEAFF. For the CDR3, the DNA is TGTGCCAGCAGTGAATTCGGGACAAGTACCCTAAAGCCTGAAGCTTTCTTT.